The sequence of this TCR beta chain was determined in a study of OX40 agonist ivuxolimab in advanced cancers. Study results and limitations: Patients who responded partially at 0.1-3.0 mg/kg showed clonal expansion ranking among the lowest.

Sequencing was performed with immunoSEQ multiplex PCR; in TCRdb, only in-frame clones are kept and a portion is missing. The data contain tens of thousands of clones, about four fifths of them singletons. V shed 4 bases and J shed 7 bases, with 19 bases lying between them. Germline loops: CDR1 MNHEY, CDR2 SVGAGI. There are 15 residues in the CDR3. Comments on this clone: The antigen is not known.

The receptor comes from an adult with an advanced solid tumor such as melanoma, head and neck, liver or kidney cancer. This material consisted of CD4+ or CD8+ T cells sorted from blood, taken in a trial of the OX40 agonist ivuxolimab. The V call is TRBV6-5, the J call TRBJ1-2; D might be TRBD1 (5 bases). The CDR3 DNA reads TGTGCCAGCAGTTCCGGGGGGACGGTTTTGTCTGGCTACACCTTC. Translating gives CASSSGGTVLSGYTF.